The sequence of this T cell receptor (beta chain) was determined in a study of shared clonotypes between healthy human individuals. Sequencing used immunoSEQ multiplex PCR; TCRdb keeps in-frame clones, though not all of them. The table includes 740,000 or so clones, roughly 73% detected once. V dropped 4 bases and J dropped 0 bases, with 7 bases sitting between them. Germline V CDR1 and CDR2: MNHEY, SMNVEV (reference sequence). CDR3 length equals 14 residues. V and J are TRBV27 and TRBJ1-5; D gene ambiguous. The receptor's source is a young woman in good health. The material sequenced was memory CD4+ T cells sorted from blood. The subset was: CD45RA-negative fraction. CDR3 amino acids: CASSWEYSNQPQHF. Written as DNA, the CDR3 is TGTGCCAGCAGTTGGGAATATAGCAATCAGCCCCAGCATTTT.